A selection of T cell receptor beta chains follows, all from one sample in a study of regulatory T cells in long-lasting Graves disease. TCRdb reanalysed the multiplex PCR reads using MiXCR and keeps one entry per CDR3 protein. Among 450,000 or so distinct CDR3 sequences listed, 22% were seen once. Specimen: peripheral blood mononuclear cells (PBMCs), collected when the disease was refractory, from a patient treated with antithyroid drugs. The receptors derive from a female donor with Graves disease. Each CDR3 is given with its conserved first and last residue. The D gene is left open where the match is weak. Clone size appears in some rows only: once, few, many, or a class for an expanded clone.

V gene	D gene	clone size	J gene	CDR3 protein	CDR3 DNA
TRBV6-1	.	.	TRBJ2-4	CASTPRTGLKGLAKNIQYF	TGTGCCAGCACCCCCCGGACAGGCCTCAAGGGACTAGCCAAAAACATTCAGTACTTC
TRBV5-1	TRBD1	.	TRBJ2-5	CASSRDREGTQYF	TGCGCCAGCAGCCGGGACAGGGAGGGGACCCAGTACTTC
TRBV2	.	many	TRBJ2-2	CASAGIPRVGELFF	TGTGCCAGCGCCGGGATCCCCAGGGTCGGGGAGCTGTTTTTT
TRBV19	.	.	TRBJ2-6	CASISRTFVLGDGANVLTF	TGTGCCAGTATTTCCCGGACGTTTGTCTTAGGGGATGGGGCCAACGTCCTGACTTTC
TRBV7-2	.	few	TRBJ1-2	CASKRPGPTGYSNYGYTF	TGTGCCAGCAAACGACCGGGACCTACCGGATACTCTAACTATGGCTACACCTTC
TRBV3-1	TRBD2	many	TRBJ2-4	CASSLLGGAKNIQYF	TGTGCCAGCAGTTTATTGGGAGGGGCCAAAAACATTCAGTACTTC
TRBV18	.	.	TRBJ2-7	CASSPPGSQDEQYF	TGTGCCAGCTCACCACCTGGCTCTCAGGACGAGCAGTACTTC
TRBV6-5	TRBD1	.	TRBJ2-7	CASSYSISGTGGIGLYEQYF	TGTGCCAGCAGTTACTCGATATCCGGGACAGGGGGTATCGGCCTCTACGAGCAGTACTTC
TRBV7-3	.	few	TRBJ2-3	CASSIGGQSTDTQYF	TGTGCCAGCAGCATTGGAGGACAAAGCACAGATACGCAGTATTTT
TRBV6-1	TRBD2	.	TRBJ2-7	CASSQPTRTSGRAGEQYF	TGTGCCAGCAGTCAACCAACGAGGACTAGCGGGAGGGCCGGCGAGCAGTACTTC
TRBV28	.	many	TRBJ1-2	CASSLSGQPPNYGYTF	TGTGCCAGCAGTTTATCCGGACAGCCCCCTAACTATGGCTACACCTTC
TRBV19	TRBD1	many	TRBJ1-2	CASSIERQGAGGYTF	TGTGCCAGTAGTATAGAGAGACAGGGGGCCGGCGGCTACACCTTC
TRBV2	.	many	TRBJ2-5	CASRLGLGETQYF	TGTGCCAGCAGGCTCGGCCTGGGGGAGACCCAGTACTTC
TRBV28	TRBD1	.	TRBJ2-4	CAGSLVGGQENIQYF	TGTGCCGGCAGTTTAGTAGGGGGACAGGAAAACATTCAGTACTTC
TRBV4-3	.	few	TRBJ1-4	CASSQDPGKLFF	TGCGCCAGCAGCCAAGATCCGGGGAAGCTGTTTTTT
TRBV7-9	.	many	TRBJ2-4	CASSLNGLEGSIQYF	TGTGCCAGCAGCTTAAACGGCCTAGAGGGGAGCATTCAGTACTTC
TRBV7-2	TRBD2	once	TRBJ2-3	CASSLRGRGLAHFFSDTQYF	TGTGCCAGCAGCTTAAGGGGCAGGGGACTAGCGCACTTTTTTTCAGATACGCAGTATTTT
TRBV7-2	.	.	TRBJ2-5	CASSPTLAVRAETQYF	TGTGCCAGCAGCCCAACCCTCGCGGTCAGGGCAGAGACCCAGTACTTC
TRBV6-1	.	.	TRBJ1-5	CASSPRVGQPQHF	TGTGCCAGCAGTCCCCGGGTGGGGCAGCCCCAGCATTTT
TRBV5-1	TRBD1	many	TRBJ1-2	CASSLTGDSGYTF	TGTGCCAGCAGCCTCACAGGGGATTCTGGCTACACCTTC
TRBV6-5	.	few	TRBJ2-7	CASSCLGCASLEQYF	TGTGCCAGCAGTTGCCTCGGATGTGCATCCCTCGAGCAGTACTTC
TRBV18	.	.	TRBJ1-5	CASSPLRNQPQHF	TGTGCCAGCTCACCTCTACGCAATCAGCCCCAGCATTTT
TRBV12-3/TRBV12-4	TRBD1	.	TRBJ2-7	CASSPGTGLEEQYF	TGTGCCAGCAGTCCAGGGACAGGGTTAGAAGAGCAGTACTTC
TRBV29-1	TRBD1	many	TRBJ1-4	CSVETGTGDRIFF	TGCAGCGTTGAGACCGGGACAGGGGATCGGATCTTTTTT
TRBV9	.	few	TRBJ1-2	CASSVAAGNLGHGYTF	TGTGCCAGCAGCGTAGCAGCAGGGAACCTTGGACATGGCTACACCTTC
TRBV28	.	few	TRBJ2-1	CASRTSRKNNEQFF	TGTGCCAGCAGAACTAGCAGGAAAAACAATGAGCAGTTCTTC
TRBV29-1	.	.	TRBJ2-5	CSVRRRDQETQYF	TGCAGCGTTAGGAGGAGGGACCAAGAGACCCAGTACTTC
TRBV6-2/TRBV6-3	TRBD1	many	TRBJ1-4	CASSYSTGQGADLSTNEKLFF	TGTGCCAGCAGTTACTCAACGGGACAGGGGGCAGACCTCTCAACTAATGAAAAACTGTTTTTT
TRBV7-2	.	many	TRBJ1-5	CASSLVGQPQHF	TGTGCCAGCAGCTTAGTAGGCCAGCCCCAGCATTTT
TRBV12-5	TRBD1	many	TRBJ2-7	CASDDRDTYEQYF	TGTGCTAGCGATGACAGGGACACCTACGAGCAGTACTTC
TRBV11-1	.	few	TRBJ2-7	CASSLATGLLYEQYF	TGTGCCAGCAGCTTAGCGACGGGCTTACTTTACGAGCAGTACTTC
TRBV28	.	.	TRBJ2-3	CASSLQGGTYTQYF	TGTGCCAGCAGTTTGCAGGGGGGCACGTATACGCAGTATTTT
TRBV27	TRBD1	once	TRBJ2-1	CASSIPGQGAVEQFF	TGTGCCAGCAGTATACCGGGACAGGGCGCGGTTGAGCAGTTCTTC
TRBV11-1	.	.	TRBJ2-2	CASSLASRTANTGELFF	TGTGCCAGCAGCTTAGCGTCACGGACTGCGAACACCGGGGAGCTGTTTTTT
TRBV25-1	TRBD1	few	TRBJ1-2	CASYTGTDYGYTF	TGTGCCAGCTATACCGGGACAGACTATGGCTACACCTTC
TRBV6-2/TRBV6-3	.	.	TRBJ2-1	CASSSGLFNNEQFF	TGTGCCAGCAGTTCCGGGCTCTTTAACAATGAGCAGTTCTTC
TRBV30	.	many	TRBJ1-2	CAWRAQRRGGYTF	TGTGCCTGGAGAGCACAGAGGAGGGGTGGCTACACCTTC
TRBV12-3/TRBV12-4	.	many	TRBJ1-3	CASRIPRTEKHNSGNTIYF	TGTGCCAGCAGGATTCCCCGGACGGAGAAACACAACTCTGGAAACACCATATATTTT
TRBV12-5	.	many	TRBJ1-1	CASGNEDRIAFF	TGTGCTAGTGGTAACGAAGACAGAATAGCTTTCTTT
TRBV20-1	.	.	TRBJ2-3	CSARDVVGGIDTQYF	TGCAGTGCTAGAGACGTTGTAGGGGGTATAGATACGCAGTATTTT
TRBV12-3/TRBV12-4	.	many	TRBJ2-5	CASSLGPEGGTQYF	TGTGCCAGCAGTTTGGGCCCCGAGGGGGGGACCCAGTACTTC